The 29 T cell receptor beta chains in this list originate from one sample, sequenced in a study of T cells in Graves' hyperthyroidism and ophthalmopathy. Amplification targeted TCR beta CDR3 regions from RNA transcripts. HTBI primers drove first-round RT-PCR of the TCR CDR3. TCRdb redid the calling of the multiplex PCR reads with MiXCR, one entry per CDR3 protein. The repertoire holds a few hundred thousand distinct CDR3 sequences, with less than 20% as singletons. The specimen sequenced was blood. These receptors came from a woman aged 18 to 35 with Graves' hyperthyroidism that later progressed to Graves' ophthalmopathy.

At least ten counts were recorded for this clonotype. The chain has TRBV2 and TRBJ2-7, with 9 positions matching TRBD1. This CDR3 contains 15 residues. V gave up 8 bases and J gave up 3 bases; unmatched junction bases: 11. CDR1 and CDR2 from the germline V gene are SNHLY and FYNNEI. The CDR3 coding sequence is TGTGCCAGCGGGTCCGGGACAGGGACATTCTACGAGCAGTACTTC. Translated: CASGSGTGTFYEQYF.

This chain links TRBV20-1 with TRBJ2-1; 7 nucleotides match TRBD2. The germline V gene encodes CDR1 DFQATT and CDR2 SNEGSKA (reference sequence). This CDR3 is 12 amino acids long. Written as DNA, the CDR3 is TGCAGCAAGCGGGATGGGTTTAATGAGCAGTTCTTC. Translation: CSKRDGFNEQFF.

As regards this clonotype: This may be a read error: a much more frequent sequence differs by one nucleotide. The rearrangement uses TRBV7-2 and TRBJ2-2, with TRBD2 as a possible D gene (5 bases). Germline loops: CDR1 SGHTA, CDR2 FQGNSA. The CDR3 loop spans 16 amino acids. V was shortened by 2 bases and J by 0 bases, with 10 bases between the two germline ends. CDR3 in DNA: TGTGCCAGCAGCTTACGAGTGGGAGCGAACACCGGGGAGCTGTTTTTT. It yields the protein CASSLRVGANTGELFF. The whole variable domain, filled in from reference TRBV7-2 and TRBJ2-2, reads GAGVSQSPSNKVTEKGKDVELRCDPISGHTALYWYRQSLGQGLEFLIYFQGNSAPDKSGLPSDRFSAERTGGSVSTLTIQRTQQEDSAVYLCASSLRVGANTGELFFGEGSRLTVL.

The chain recombines TRBV10-1 with TRBJ2-3; 15 nucleotides agree with TRBD2. The CDR3 sequence is 19 residues long. Looked up from germline, CDR1 is WNHNN and CDR2 is SYGVQD (reference sequence). The junction had 10 bases not matched to a gene; V was cut back by 2 bases and J by 4 bases. The CDR3 spells CASSEPGTSGRKGADTQYF. The CDR3 coding sequence is TGCGCCAGCAGTGAGCCCGGGACTAGCGGGAGGAAAGGTGCAGATACGCAGTATTTT.

This clonotype was seen at least ten times. This chain uses TRBV7-9 with TRBJ1-1; 9 bases match TRBD1. Germline lookup yields CDR1 SEHNR and CDR2 FQNEAQ (reference sequence). The CDR3 length is 14 residues. After removal of 8 bases from V and 3 bases from J, the junction contained 7 bases not matched to a gene. The CDR3: CASGQTGGYTEAFF. Here the CDR3 DNA reads TGTGCCAGCGGCCAGACAGGGGGATACACTGAAGCTTTCTTT.

This clonotype was counted ten times or more. The CDR3: CASSFGTPSNQPQHF. CDR3 bases: TGTGCCAGCAGTTTCGGGACCCCTAGCAATCAGCCCCAGCATTTT. V and J are TRBV28 and TRBJ1-5; tentative D call: TRBD1 (5 bases). V dropped 3 bases and J dropped 0 bases, with 9 bases sitting between them. Per germline, CDR1 MDHEN and CDR2 SYDVKM. The CDR3 contains 15 residues.

The CDR3 DNA reads TGTGCCAGCAGCTTAGGGGGTGTCCCCGGGTTCTTC. Encoded protein: CASSLGGVPGFF. This chain links TRBV7-2 with TRBJ2-1, with unresolved D. V lost 1 base, J lost 15 bases, and 13 bases lay in between. The germline gives CDR1 SGHTA, CDR2 FQGNSA. CDR3 length: 12 amino acids.

V gene TRBV18 combines with J gene TRBJ1-1, with 10 bases that match TRBD1. Germline lookup yields CDR1 KGHSH and CDR2 LQKENI. This CDR3 region has 15 residues. Germline trimming cut 3 bases from V and 1 base from J; bases unmatched to any gene: 2. The CDR3, as DNA: TGTGCCAGCTCACCGGGACAGGGGTCGAACACTGAAGCTTTCTTT. The encoded protein is CASSPGQGSNTEAFF.

This clonotype has a count of ten or more. This chain joins TRBV7-8 and TRBJ2-5, with unresolved D. Germline V gene data show CDR1 as SGHVS and CDR2 as FQNEAQ. The CDR3 totals 11 residues. V was cut by 4 bases and J by 5 bases, with 5 bases left in between. The CDR3 DNA sequence: TGTGCCAGCAGCTCGTGGGAGACCCAGTACTTC. This codes for CASSSWETQYF.

This clonotype was observed at least ten times. V and J are TRBV7-9 and TRBJ2-3; 8 bases match TRBD2. Germline CDR1 SEHNR, CDR2 FQNEAQ (reference sequence). The CDR3 is 16 residues long. Losses at the gene ends were 6 bases for V and 2 bases for J; bases not matched to a gene: 10. In DNA form, the CDR3 reads TGTGCCAGCAGACCCTCAGCGGGAGAATACACAGATACGCAGTATTTT. Amino acids: CASRPSAGEYTDTQYF.

This clonotype was seen repeatedly, ten times or more. The V gene is TRBV18, the J gene TRBJ2-4; 7 bases line up with TRBD2. In germline, CDR1 is KGHSH, CDR2 LQKENI. V trimming: 3 bases; J trimming: 3 bases; junction bases outside the gene matches: 8. The CDR3 totals 16 residues. The CDR3 protein is CASSPGLGSGKNIQYF. The CDR3 DNA reads as TGTGCCAGCTCACCCGGACTAGGAAGTGGCAAAAACATTCAGTACTTC.

CDR3 sequence: CASSLLAGGVDEQFF. The CDR3 coding sequence is TGTGCCAGCAGTTTACTAGCGGGAGGGGTCGATGAGCAGTTCTTC. The chain links TRBV6-1 to TRBJ2-1; TRBD2 matches 13 bases. Germline lookup yields CDR1 MNHNS and CDR2 SASEGT. This CDR3 spans 15 amino acids. J gave up 8 bases and V 5 bases, and 6 bases lay outside the gene matches.

The chain combines TRBV12-3 or TRBV12-4 with TRBJ2-5; 9 positions match TRBD1. The CDR3 covers 15 residues. V shed 5 bases, J shed 4 bases, and the junction held 8 bases outside the gene matches. The CDR3 sequence: CASSPWTGDRETQYF. DNA of the CDR3: TGTGCCAGCAGTCCCTGGACAGGGGACAGAGAGACCCAGTACTTC.

This clonotype appeared a few times. The chain links TRBV7-2 to TRBJ2-2; no firm D call. The germline V and J ends were trimmed by 5 bases and 6 bases, with 7 bases remaining between them. The CDR3 totals 12 residues. The germline V gene encodes CDR1 SGHTA and CDR2 FQGNSA. CDR3 DNA sequence: TGTGCCAGCAGCACCCCGCCCGGGGAGCTGTTTTTT. It yields the protein CASSTPPGELFF.

This chain uses TRBV20-1 with TRBJ2-7; 10 bases align to TRBD2. Per the germline V gene, CDR1 is DFQATT and CDR2 is SNEGSKA (reference sequence). The CDR3 covers 16 residues. The junction had 9 bases not matched to a gene; V was cut back by 0 bases and J by 4 bases. For the CDR3, the DNA is TGCAGTGCTAGAGATCGGTCACTAGCGGGAAGATACGAGCAGTACTTC. As protein: CSARDRSLAGRYEQYF.

This clonotype was recorded a few times. The genes are TRBV19 and TRBJ2-1, with TRBD2 identical over 10 bases. Germline trimming cut 3 bases from V and 7 bases from J; bases unmatched to any gene: 9. This CDR3 region has 16 residues. Per the germline V gene, CDR1 is LNHDA and CDR2 is SQIVND (reference sequence). Here the CDR3 DNA reads TGTGCCAGTAGTATCTTATCTAGCGGGAGTACGAATGAGCAGTTCTTC. Translating it yields CASSILSSGSTNEQFF.

V gene TRBV14 combines with J gene TRBJ2-2; 7 bases line up with TRBD2. The V gene's germline CDR1 is SGHDN and CDR2 FVKESK. The CDR3 has 15 residues. V shed 1 base and J 4 bases; nucleotides not matched to a gene: 3. Here the CDR3 DNA reads TGTGCCAGCAGCCAAGGGACTAGGGCCACCGGGGAGCTGTTTTTT. This codes for CASSQGTRATGELFF.

This clonotype was detected only a few times. This chain links TRBV7-8 with TRBJ1-5; 7 bases agree with TRBD1. The CDR3 totals 17 residues. V was clipped by 2 bases and J by 0 bases; unmatched bases: 7. CDR1 is SGHVS and CDR2 is FQNEAQ in the germline V gene. The CDR3 spells CASSLLYRGSSNQPQHF. The CDR3 DNA is TGTGCCAGCAGCTTATTGTACAGGGGATCTAGCAATCAGCCCCAGCATTTT.

This clonotype was found many times. The chain uses TRBV27 and TRBJ2-5, with 7 nucleotides matching TRBD2. V lost 4 bases to trimming and J lost 2 bases; unmatched junction nucleotides: 10. The CDR3 is made up of 16 amino acids. In germline, CDR1 is MNHEY, CDR2 SMNVEV (reference sequence). The CDR3 DNA follows: TGTGCCAGCAGTTCCCCGACTAGCACAAGGCAAGAGACCCAGTACTTC. It translates to CASSSPTSTRQETQYF.

The sample holds many counts of this clonotype. The chain employs TRBV7-2 and TRBJ2-3; TRBD2 agrees at 8 bases. This CDR3 contains 16 residues. From germline, CDR1 is SGHTA and CDR2 FQGNSA. V shed 5 bases, J shed 1 base, and the junction held 8 bases outside the gene matches. The CDR3 nucleotides read TGTGCCAGCAGCCACCTGGCACTAGCGGGCACAGATACGCAGTATTTT. Translated: CASSHLALAGTDTQYF.

This clonotype was found many times. The chain is built from TRBV6-1 and TRBJ2-5; 11 nucleotides match TRBD2. Germline lookup yields CDR1 MNHNS and CDR2 SASEGT. This CDR3 is 14 amino acids long. V lost 7 bases and J lost 4; bases outside the gene matches: 5. The CDR3 loop reads CASMGLADPETQYF. The CDR3 DNA reads TGTGCCAGCATGGGACTAGCGGACCCAGAGACCCAGTACTTC.

This clonotype was found many times. The V and J genes are TRBV6-1 and TRBJ2-5; a weak D match, TRBD1 (6 bases). Trimming cost V 6 bases and J 5 bases, with 19 bases left between them. The CDR3 length is 15 residues. Looked up from germline, CDR1 is MNHNS and CDR2 is SASEGT. CDR3: CASRPAGARWETQYF. CDR3 bases: TGTGCCAGCAGGCCCGCAGGGGCGCGGTGGGAGACCCAGTACTTC.

As regards this clonotype: A much larger clone lies one base from this, so it may be a read error. This CDR3 fails to terminate in the conserved phenylalanine or tryptophan, so it likely reflects a read error. The rearrangement links TRBV6-2 or TRBV6-3 to TRBJ2-7; D gene ambiguous. V lost 6 bases, J lost 2 bases, and 11 bases lay in between. The CDR3 has 13 residues. The germline V gene has CDR1 MNHEY and CDR2 SVGEGT. CDR3 DNA sequence: TGTGCCAGCAGCGAACAACCCACCTACGAGCAGTACCTC. It yields the protein CASSEQPTYEQYL.

This clonotype has at least ten counts. The chain carries TRBV20-1 and TRBJ2-7; 16 nucleotides match TRBD2. Per germline, CDR1 DFQATT and CDR2 SNEGSKA (reference sequence). The CDR3 runs to 14 residues. V shed 6 bases and J 7 bases; nucleotides not matched to a gene: 6. The CDR3 coding sequence is TGCAGTGCCGGGACTAGCGGGAGGGCCGGGGAGCAGTACTTC. Protein product: CSAGTSGRAGEQYF.

This clonotype was detected many times. The chain couples TRBV12-3 or TRBV12-4 to TRBJ1-6; weak D call: TRBD1 (5 bases). This CDR3 is built from 15 residues. Trimming pared 5 bases from V and 8 bases from J, leaving 16 bases between. The CDR3 coding sequence is TGTGCCAGCAGTCGGGACGACGCCAGAGATTCACCCCTCCACTTT. It codes for CASSRDDARDSPLHF.

This clonotype appeared many times. The chain couples TRBV20-1 to TRBJ2-5, with 7 bases aligning to TRBD2. There are 14 residues in the CDR3. Germline trimming cut 3 bases from V and 5 bases from J; bases unmatched to any gene: 9. The germline V gene encodes CDR1 DFQATT and CDR2 SNEGSKA (reference sequence). The CDR3 spells CSASGGRGAETQYF. The CDR3 bases are TGCAGTGCTAGTGGCGGGAGAGGGGCGGAGACCCAGTACTTC.

Ten or more counts support this clonotype. The chain has TRBV28 and TRBJ2-7; unclear D gene. Germline CDR1 is MDHEN and CDR2 is SYDVKM. CDR3 length equals 12 residues. Trimming left V 5 bases short and J 4 bases short, with 9 bases between. DNA for the CDR3: TGTGCCAGCAGTACAGATTCTTACGAGCAGTACTTC. It yields the protein CASSTDSYEQYF.

This clonotype was counted at least ten times. The rearrangement links TRBV28 to TRBJ2-7; no definite D call. The CDR3 runs 10 residues. V was pared by 5 bases and J by 4 bases, with 3 bases between. CDR1 MDHEN and CDR2 SYDVKM come from the germline V gene. CDR3 DNA: TGTGCCAGCAGTAGATACGAGCAGTACTTC. Translated: CASSRYEQYF.

This clonotype was seen a handful of times. The chain is built from TRBV6-2 or TRBV6-3 and TRBJ2-1, with 11 bases lining up with TRBD1. CDR1 MNHEY and CDR2 SVGEGT come from the germline V gene. Trimming took 2 bases from V and 6 from J; bases not matched to a gene: 6. This CDR3 spans 16 amino acids. As DNA, the CDR3 is TGTGCCAGCAGTTACGTCCGGGACAGGGGGACCAATGAGCAGTTCTTC. Its protein is CASSYVRDRGTNEQFF.